This is a list of T cell receptor beta chains from one sample in a study of blood T cell repertoires in COVID-19. Some clones are missing from TCRdb's copy, which holds only in-frame ones; the method was immunoSEQ multiplex PCR. The repertoire consists of more than 400,000 clones, with approximately 83% occurring once and the leading ten covering approximately 3.4%. Material for sequencing was peripheral blood. The receptors were sampled from a human donor in a cohort sampled during active COVID-19. Both conserved end residues are part of each CDR3. The D gene is left open where the match is weak. Rows may omit the clone size; those that give it use once, few, many or a size class.

j_gene: TRBJ2-7; abundance: -; v_gene: TRBV6-1; d_gene: TRBD1; CDR3aa: CASSESSGTGGPQYF; CDR3nt: TGTGCCAGCAGTGAAAGCTCCGGGACAGGGGGCCCGCAGTACTTC
j_gene: TRBJ1-1; abundance: -; v_gene: TRBV18; d_gene: -; CDR3aa: CASSRLVTEAFF; CDR3nt: TGTGCCAGCTCACGGCTGGTCACTGAAGCTTTCTTT
j_gene: TRBJ1-1; abundance: once; v_gene: TRBV28; d_gene: -; CDR3aa: CASSLWTGNTEAFF; CDR3nt: TGTGCCAGCAGTTTATGGACAGGGAACACTGAAGCTTTCTTT
j_gene: TRBJ2-2; abundance: -; v_gene: TRBV27; d_gene: -; CDR3aa: CASSFLRTGELFF; CDR3nt: TGTGCCAGCAGTTTTCTCCGCACCGGGGAGCTGTTTTTT
j_gene: TRBJ1-1; abundance: -; v_gene: TRBV19; d_gene: TRBD1; CDR3aa: CASGTAWTEAFF; CDR3nt: TGTGCCAGCGGGACAGCTTGGACTGAAGCTTTCTTT
j_gene: TRBJ2-2; abundance: -; v_gene: TRBV11-3; d_gene: -; CDR3aa: CASSATRGTGELFF; CDR3nt: TGTGCCAGCAGCGCAACCAGGGGTACCGGGGAGCTGTTTTTT
j_gene: TRBJ1-1; abundance: once; v_gene: TRBV2; d_gene: -; CDR3aa: CASSTTGYTEAFF; CDR3nt: TGTGCCAGCAGTACTACAGGGTACACTGAAGCTTTCTTT
j_gene: TRBJ1-1; abundance: once; v_gene: TRBV3-1/TRBV3-2; d_gene: -; CDR3aa: CASSHLSDRNTEAFF; CDR3nt: TGTGCCAGCAGCCACTTATCGGACAGGAACACTGAAGCTTTCTTT
j_gene: TRBJ2-2; abundance: -; v_gene: TRBV6-5; d_gene: -; CDR3aa: CASSRTENTGELFF; CDR3nt: TGTGCCAGCAGTCGGACAGAGAACACCGGGGAGCTGTTTTTT
j_gene: TRBJ2-1; abundance: -; v_gene: TRBV3-1/TRBV3-2; d_gene: -; CDR3aa: CASSFRGTGKINEQFF; CDR3nt: TGTGCCAGCAGCTTTAGAGGGACTGGAAAAATCAATGAGCAGTTCTTC
j_gene: TRBJ2-2; abundance: -; v_gene: TRBV7-2; d_gene: -; CDR3aa: CASSLNGITGELFF; CDR3nt: TGTGCCAGCAGCTTAAACGGGATCACCGGGGAGCTGTTTTTT
j_gene: TRBJ2-3; abundance: -; v_gene: TRBV30; d_gene: -; CDR3aa: CAWSMSPTDTQYF; CDR3nt: TGTGCCTGGAGTATGAGCCCCACAGATACGCAGTATTTT
j_gene: TRBJ1-1; abundance: -; v_gene: TRBV11-2; d_gene: -; CDR3aa: CASTQGRGNTEAFF; CDR3nt: TGTGCCAGCACCCAAGGACGGGGGAACACTGAAGCTTTCTTT
j_gene: TRBJ2-7; abundance: -; v_gene: TRBV28; d_gene: -; CDR3aa: CASIGGSYEQYF; CDR3nt: TGTGCCAGCATCGGCGGATCCTACGAGCAGTACTTC
j_gene: TRBJ1-1; abundance: few; v_gene: TRBV28; d_gene: TRBD1; CDR3aa: CASSRPGQGWTEAFF; CDR3nt: TGTGCCAGCAGTAGGCCGGGACAGGGGTGGACTGAAGCTTTCTTT
j_gene: TRBJ2-7; abundance: -; v_gene: TRBV9; d_gene: TRBD2; CDR3aa: CASSVWASGSYEQYF; CDR3nt: TGTGCCAGCAGCGTCTGGGCTAGCGGAAGCTACGAGCAGTACTTC
j_gene: TRBJ1-1; abundance: few; v_gene: TRBV7-8; d_gene: TRBD1; CDR3aa: CASSPRTGSEAFF; CDR3nt: TGTGCCAGCAGCCCCCGGACAGGGTCTGAAGCTTTCTTT
j_gene: TRBJ2-2; abundance: -; v_gene: TRBV19; d_gene: TRBD2; CDR3aa: CASSIGLAGGNGELFF; CDR3nt: TGTGCCAGTAGTATTGGACTAGCGGGAGGGAACGGGGAGCTGTTTTTT
j_gene: TRBJ2-6; abundance: -; v_gene: TRBV7-9; d_gene: -; CDR3aa: CASTRYFPGANVLTF; CDR3nt: TGTGCCAGCACTCGGTACTTCCCTGGGGCCAACGTCCTGACTTTC
j_gene: TRBJ2-1; abundance: -; v_gene: TRBV5-1; d_gene: TRBD2; CDR3aa: CASSFLEAGYNEQFF; CDR3nt: TGCGCCAGCAGCTTCTTAGAAGCGGGGTACAATGAGCAGTTCTTC
j_gene: TRBJ1-2; abundance: -; v_gene: TRBV2; d_gene: -; CDR3aa: CATLSARYGYTF; CDR3nt: TGTGCCACTCTGAGTGCTAGATATGGCTACACCTTC
j_gene: TRBJ2-7; abundance: -; v_gene: TRBV2; d_gene: -; CDR3aa: CASISSGFSSEQYF; CDR3nt: TGTGCCAGCATATCGAGCGGTTTCTCCAGCGAGCAGTACTTC
j_gene: TRBJ1-2; abundance: -; v_gene: TRBV28; d_gene: TRBD1; CDR3aa: CASSTRTGGGYGYTF; CDR3nt: TGTGCCAGCAGTACCAGGACAGGGGGCGGCTATGGCTACACCTTC
j_gene: TRBJ2-7; abundance: -; v_gene: TRBV27; d_gene: TRBD2; CDR3aa: CASSFDVLTSGSYEQYF; CDR3nt: TGTGCCAGCAGTTTCGATGTCCTGACTAGCGGCTCCTACGAGCAGTACTTC
j_gene: TRBJ2-1; abundance: -; v_gene: TRBV7-9; d_gene: -; CDR3aa: CASSPERANEQFF; CDR3nt: TGTGCCAGCAGCCCGGAGCGTGCCAATGAGCAGTTCTTC
j_gene: TRBJ2-1; abundance: -; v_gene: TRBV19; d_gene: -; CDR3aa: CASSIGARNEQFF; CDR3nt: TGTGCCAGTAGTATTGGGGCCAGAAATGAGCAGTTCTTC
j_gene: TRBJ1-2; abundance: -; v_gene: TRBV6-2/TRBV6-3; d_gene: -; CDR3aa: CASSYERGYGYTF; CDR3nt: TGTGCCAGCAGTTACGAGCGCGGCTATGGCTACACCTTC
j_gene: TRBJ2-3; abundance: -; v_gene: TRBV6-6; d_gene: TRBD2; CDR3aa: CASSLRRVSGRAVADTQYF; CDR3nt: TGTGCCAGCAGTCTCAGGCGGGTTAGCGGGAGGGCCGTCGCAGATACGCAGTATTTT
j_gene: TRBJ1-4; abundance: -; v_gene: TRBV30; d_gene: TRBD1; CDR3aa: CAWSVHRGDEKLFF; CDR3nt: TGTGCCTGGAGTGTACACAGGGGTGATGAAAAACTGTTTTTT
j_gene: TRBJ1-3; abundance: -; v_gene: TRBV9; d_gene: -; CDR3aa: CASSRQETIRGNTIYF; CDR3nt: TGTGCCAGCAGCCGCCAGGAAACCATTCGCGGAAACACCATATATTTT
j_gene: TRBJ2-7; abundance: once; v_gene: TRBV19; d_gene: TRBD1; CDR3aa: CASSPTGEAYEQYF; CDR3nt: TGTGCCAGTAGCCCGACAGGGGAAGCCTACGAGCAGTACTTC
j_gene: TRBJ2-7; abundance: -; v_gene: TRBV27; d_gene: -; CDR3aa: CASSLRYEQYF; CDR3nt: TGTGCCAGCAGTTTACGGTACGAGCAGTACTTC
j_gene: TRBJ2-1; abundance: -; v_gene: TRBV10-3; d_gene: TRBD2; CDR3aa: CAISAGTSVKLPSYNEQFF; CDR3nt: TGTGCCATCAGTGCCGGGACTAGCGTAAAGCTACCCTCCTACAATGAGCAGTTCTTC
j_gene: TRBJ1-1; abundance: -; v_gene: TRBV6-5; d_gene: -; CDR3aa: CASRLGTLEAFF; CDR3nt: TGTGCCAGCAGACTTGGGACACTTGAAGCTTTCTTT
j_gene: TRBJ1-1; abundance: -; v_gene: TRBV18; d_gene: -; CDR3aa: CASSRGTPNTEAFF; CDR3nt: TGTGCCAGCTCACGCGGGACTCCGAACACTGAAGCTTTCTTT
j_gene: TRBJ2-5; abundance: -; v_gene: TRBV6-2/TRBV6-3; d_gene: TRBD2; CDR3aa: CASSLRTSGSWETQYF; CDR3nt: TGTGCCAGCAGCCTCCGGACTAGCGGGAGTTGGGAGACCCAGTACTTC
j_gene: TRBJ2-7; abundance: -; v_gene: TRBV6-5; d_gene: TRBD1; CDR3aa: CASRDRGHEQYF; CDR3nt: TGTGCCAGCCGGGACAGGGGCCACGAGCAGTACTTC
j_gene: TRBJ2-3; abundance: -; v_gene: TRBV30; d_gene: -; CDR3aa: CAWSVRSWTSTDTQYF; CDR3nt: TGTGCCTGGAGTGTAAGGTCGTGGACTAGCACAGATACGCAGTATTTT
j_gene: TRBJ2-7; abundance: -; v_gene: TRBV19; d_gene: TRBD1; CDR3aa: CASSIGQGGEQYF; CDR3nt: TGTGCCAGTAGTATTGGACAGGGGGGCGAGCAGTACTTC